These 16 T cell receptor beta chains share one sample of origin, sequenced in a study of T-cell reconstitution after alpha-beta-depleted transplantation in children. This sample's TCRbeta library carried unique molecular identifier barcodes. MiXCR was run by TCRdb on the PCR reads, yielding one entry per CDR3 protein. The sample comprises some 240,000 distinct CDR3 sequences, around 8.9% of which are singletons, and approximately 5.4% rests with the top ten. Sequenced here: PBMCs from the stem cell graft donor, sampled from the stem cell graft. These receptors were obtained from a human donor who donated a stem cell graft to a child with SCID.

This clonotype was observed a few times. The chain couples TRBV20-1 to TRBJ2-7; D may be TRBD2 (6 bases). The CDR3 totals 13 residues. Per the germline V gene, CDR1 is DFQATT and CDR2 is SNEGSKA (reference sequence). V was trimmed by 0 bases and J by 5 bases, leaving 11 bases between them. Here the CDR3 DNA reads TGCAGTGCTAGAGATAGCGGCCTGAACGAGCAGTACTTC. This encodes CSARDSGLNEQYF.

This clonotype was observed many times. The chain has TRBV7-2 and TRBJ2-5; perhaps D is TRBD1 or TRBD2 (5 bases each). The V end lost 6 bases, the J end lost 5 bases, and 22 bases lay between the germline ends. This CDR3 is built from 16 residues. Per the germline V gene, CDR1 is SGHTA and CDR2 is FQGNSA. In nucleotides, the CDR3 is TGTGCCAGCAGTAGGGACGGCCTAGATATGTGGGAGACCCAGTACTTC. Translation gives CASSRDGLDMWETQYF. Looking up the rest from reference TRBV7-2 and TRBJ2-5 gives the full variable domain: GAGVSQSPSNKVTEKGKDVELRCDPISGHTALYWYRQSLGQGLEFLIYFQGNSAPDKSGLPSDRFSAERTGGSVSTLTIQRTQQEDSAVYLCASSRDGLDMWETQYFGPGTRLLVL.

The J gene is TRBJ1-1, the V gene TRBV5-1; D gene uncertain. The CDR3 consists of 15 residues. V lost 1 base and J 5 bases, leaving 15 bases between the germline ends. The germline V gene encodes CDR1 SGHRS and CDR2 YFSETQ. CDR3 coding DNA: TGCGCCAGCAGCTTGAATGGAGTCCGGGAGACTGAAGCTTTCTTT. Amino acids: CASSLNGVRETEAFF.

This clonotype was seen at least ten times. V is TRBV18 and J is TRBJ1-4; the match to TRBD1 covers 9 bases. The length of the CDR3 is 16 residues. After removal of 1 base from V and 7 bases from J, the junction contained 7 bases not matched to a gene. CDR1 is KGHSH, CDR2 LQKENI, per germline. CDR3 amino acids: CASSPRAGQGFEKLFF. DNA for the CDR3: TGTGCCAGCTCACCACGTGCGGGACAGGGCTTTGAAAAACTGTTTTTT.

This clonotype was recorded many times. CDR3 sequence reads: CATSDTVGNQPQHF. Written as DNA, the CDR3 is TGTGCCACCAGTGACACGGTAGGCAATCAGCCCCAGCATTTT. The chain has TRBV24-1 and TRBJ1-5; D gene uncertain. Trimming took 4 bases from V and 2 from J, leaving 8 bases between them. The CDR3 runs 14 residues. CDR1 is KGHDR, CDR2 SFDVKD, per germline.

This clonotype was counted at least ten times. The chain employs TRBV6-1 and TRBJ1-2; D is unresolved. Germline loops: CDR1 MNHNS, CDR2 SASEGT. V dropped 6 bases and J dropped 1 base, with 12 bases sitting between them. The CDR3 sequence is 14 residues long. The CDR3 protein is CASSNDGNNYGYTF. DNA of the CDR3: TGTGCCAGCAGCAACGACGGGAATAACTATGGCTACACCTTC.

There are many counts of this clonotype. The DNA of the CDR3 is TGTGCCACCGCGGACACGCAAGAGACCCAGTACTTC. Amino acid sequence: CATADTQETQYF. V usage is TRBV19 and J usage is TRBJ2-5; D is possibly TRBD1 (5 bases). Per the germline V gene, CDR1 is LNHDA and CDR2 is SQIVND (reference sequence). V was trimmed by 10 bases and J by 2 bases, leaving 11 bases between them. The CDR3 is made up of 12 amino acids.

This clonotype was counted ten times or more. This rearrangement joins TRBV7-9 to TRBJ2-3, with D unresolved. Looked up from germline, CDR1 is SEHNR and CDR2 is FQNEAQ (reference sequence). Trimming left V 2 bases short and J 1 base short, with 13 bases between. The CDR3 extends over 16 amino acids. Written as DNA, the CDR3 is TGTGCCAGCAGCTTAAGAGTTAGCCGGGGCACAGATACGCAGTATTTT. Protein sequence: CASSLRVSRGTDTQYF. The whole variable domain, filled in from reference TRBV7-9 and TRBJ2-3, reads DTGVSQNPRHKITKRGQNVTFRCDPISEHNRLYWYRQTLGQGPEFLTYFQNEAQLEKSRLLSDRFSAERPKGSFSTLEIQRTEQGDSAMYLCASSLRVSRGTDTQYFGPGTRLTVL.

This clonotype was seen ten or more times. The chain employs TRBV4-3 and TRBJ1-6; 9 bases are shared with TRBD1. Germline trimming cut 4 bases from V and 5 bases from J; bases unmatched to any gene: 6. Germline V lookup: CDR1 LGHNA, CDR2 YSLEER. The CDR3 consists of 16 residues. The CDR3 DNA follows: TGCGCCAGCAGCCCTACCGACAGGGGGGATAATTCACCCCTCCACTTT. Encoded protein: CASSPTDRGDNSPLHF.

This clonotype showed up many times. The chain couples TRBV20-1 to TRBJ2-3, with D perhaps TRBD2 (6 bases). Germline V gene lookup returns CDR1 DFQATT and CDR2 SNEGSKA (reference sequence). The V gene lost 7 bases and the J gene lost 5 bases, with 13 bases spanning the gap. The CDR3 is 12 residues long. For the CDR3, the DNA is TGCAGTGGGGGGGTCGGCGAAGATACGCAGTATTTT. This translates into CSGGVGEDTQYF.

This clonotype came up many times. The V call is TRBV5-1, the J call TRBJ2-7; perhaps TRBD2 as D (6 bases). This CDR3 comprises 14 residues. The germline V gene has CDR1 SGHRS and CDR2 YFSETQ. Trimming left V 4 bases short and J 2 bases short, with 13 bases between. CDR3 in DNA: TGCGCCAGCAGCCCGAGTGCGGGAACCTACGAGCAGTACTTC. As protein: CASSPSAGTYEQYF.

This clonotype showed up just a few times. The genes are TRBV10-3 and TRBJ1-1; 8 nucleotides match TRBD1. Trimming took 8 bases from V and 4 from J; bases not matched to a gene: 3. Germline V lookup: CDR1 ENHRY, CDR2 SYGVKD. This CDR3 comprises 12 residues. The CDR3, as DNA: TGTGCCATCGGACAGGGCGGCACTGAAGCTTTCTTT. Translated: CAIGQGGTEAFF.

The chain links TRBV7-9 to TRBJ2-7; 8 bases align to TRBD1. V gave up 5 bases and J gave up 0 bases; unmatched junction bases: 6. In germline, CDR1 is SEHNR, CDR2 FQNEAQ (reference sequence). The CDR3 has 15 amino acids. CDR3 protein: CASSLWTGSSYEQYF. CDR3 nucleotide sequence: TGTGCCAGCAGCCTCTGGACAGGGAGCTCCTACGAGCAGTACTTC. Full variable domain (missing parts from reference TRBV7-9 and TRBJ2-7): DTGVSQNPRHKITKRGQNVTFRCDPISEHNRLYWYRQTLGQGPEFLTYFQNEAQLEKSRLLSDRFSAERPKGSFSTLEIQRTEQGDSAMYLCASSLWTGSSYEQYFGPGTRLTVT.

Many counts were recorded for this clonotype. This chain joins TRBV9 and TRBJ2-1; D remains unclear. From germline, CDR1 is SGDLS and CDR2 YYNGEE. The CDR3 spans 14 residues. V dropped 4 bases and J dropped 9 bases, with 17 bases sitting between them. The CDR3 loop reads CASSPKVEKSEQFF. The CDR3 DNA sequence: TGTGCCAGCAGCCCCAAAGTCGAGAAAAGTGAGCAGTTCTTC.

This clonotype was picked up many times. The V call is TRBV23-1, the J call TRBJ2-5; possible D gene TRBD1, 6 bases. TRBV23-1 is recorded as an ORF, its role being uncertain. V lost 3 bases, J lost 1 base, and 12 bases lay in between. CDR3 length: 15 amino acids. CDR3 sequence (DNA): TGCGCCAGCAGTCAGTACAGGGACATCCAAGAGACCCAGTACTTC. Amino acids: CASSQYRDIQETQYF.

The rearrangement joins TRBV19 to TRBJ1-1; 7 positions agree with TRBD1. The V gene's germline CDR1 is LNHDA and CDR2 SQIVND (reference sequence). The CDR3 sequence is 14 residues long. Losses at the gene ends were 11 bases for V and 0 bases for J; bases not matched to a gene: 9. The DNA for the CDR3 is TGTGCCGCCCGTTCGACAGGGATGAACACTGAAGCTTTCTTT. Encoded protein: CAARSTGMNTEAFF.